This TCR beta chain derives from a study of T cell changes during pregnancy in multiple sclerosis. Repertoires were generated with immunoSEQ multiplex PCR, while TCRdb's copy carries only in-frame clones and drops some. Here the sample spans around 92,000 clones, over 85% being singletons. CDR1 and CDR2 from the germline V gene are MNHEY and SMNVEV (reference sequence). The V and J ends lost 6 bases and 2 bases, in that order; junction bases with no gene match: 7. CDR3 length: 14 residues. The source is a female donor with multiple sclerosis, enrolled in a pregnancy study. Sequencing used peripheral blood, obtained in the first trimester of pregnancy. J is TRBJ2-7 and V is TRBV27, with 7 positions matching TRBD1. The CDR3 nucleotides read TGTGCCAGCAGCCTCGGACAGGCACCCTACGAGCAGTACTTC. Its protein product is CASSLGQAPYEQYF.